This T cell receptor beta chain is from a study of T cell responses to AZD1222 COVID-19 vaccine. As for the study in general: Recipients boosted at about 4 weeks or about 12 weeks are pooled.

The CDR3 is 15 amino acids. With 0 bases clipped from V and 4 bases from J, the junction kept 4 bases outside the gene matches. Germline V lookup: CDR1 MNHEY, CDR2 SVGAGI. Data came from immunoSEQ multiplex PCR; TCRdb stores just in-frame clones and leaves some out. The data show around 150,000 clones, 94% seen once. Overall study findings and caveats: Most donors were white British and more were female, and clonal diversity was possibly underestimated. Nearly half of spike-specific TCRs reportedly target unmutated variant regions. The study identified only five to seven AZD1222 recipients as seropositive at baseline.

Note on this clone: Antigen: not known.

The TCR sequence derives from an adult in good health. Sequencing was performed on peripheral blood, taken on day 0 of AZD1222 vaccination. This chain connects TRBV6-5 to TRBJ2-7; 9 nucleotides match TRBD1. The CDR3 here is CASSYSGQGRYEQYF. CDR3 nucleotides: TGTGCCAGCAGTTACTCGGGACAGGGTCGTTACGAGCAGTACTTC.